The next 18 T cell receptor beta chains were all read from a single sample in a study of memory CD4+ T cells and cytomegalovirus serostatus. Produced via immunoSEQ multiplex PCR; TCRdb's table is partial and in-frame only. Here the sample spans some 57,000 clones, approximately 80% being singletons. The sort gate was single viable CD3+CD4+CD8-CD45RO+ cells for memory CD4+ T cells. Material for sequencing was memory CD4+ T cells from blood. These receptors were obtained from an adult in good health and CMV-seronegative.

J is TRBJ1-2 and V is TRBV6-5; TRBD1 might be the D (5 bases). Looked up from germline, CDR1 is MNHEY and CDR2 is SVGAGI. Between the trimmed V and J ends, which lost 6 bases and 4 bases, there was a span of 15 bases. The CDR3 loop spans 14 amino acids. The CDR3 DNA is TGTGCCAGCAGCCAATATTGGGGGTCCTATGGCTACACCTTC. Encoded protein: CASSQYWGSYGYTF.

The chain uses TRBV2 and TRBJ1-5; 11 nucleotides agree with TRBD1. The CDR3 loop spans 14 amino acids. Germline CDR1 reads SNHLY; CDR2 reads FYNNEI. With V trimmed by 7 bases and J by 7 bases, 6 bases remained unmatched. This CDR3 is CASNLGQGGQPQHF. The CDR3 coding sequence is TGTGCCAGCAACTTGGGACAGGGGGGGCAGCCCCAGCATTTT.

The chain couples TRBV2 to TRBJ1-1; 9 bases fit TRBD1. Germline CDR1 is SNHLY and CDR2 is FYNNEI. The V and J ends lost 2 bases and 0 bases, in that order; junction bases with no gene match: 4. CDR3 length: 16 amino acids. The CDR3 coding sequence is TGTGCCAGCAGTGAACCGGGACAGGGCATGAACACTGAAGCTTTCTTT. It translates to CASSEPGQGMNTEAFF.

The rearrangement links TRBV28 to TRBJ2-2, with D unclear. V gave up 4 bases and J gave up 3 bases, with 9 bases separating them. This CDR3 contains 14 residues. Germline CDR1 and CDR2: MDHEN and SYDVKM. The CDR3 DNA sequence: TGTGCCAGCAGTTGGCGGCCTGACACCGGGGAGCTGTTTTTT. Residues: CASSWRPDTGELFF.

This chain links TRBV7-9 with TRBJ2-2; D not certain. The CDR3 covers 12 residues. Germline CDR1 SEHNR, CDR2 FQNEAQ (reference sequence). V gave up 5 bases and J gave up 4 bases, with 5 bases separating them. The CDR3 spells CASSPFTGELFF. The CDR3 bases are TGTGCCAGCAGCCCATTCACCGGGGAGCTGTTTTTT.

The V and J genes are TRBV15 and TRBJ1-1; D is uncertain. Trimming stripped 6 bases from V and 2 bases from J, with 13 bases between. The CDR3 has 14 amino acids. Germline assignment: CDR1 LNHNV and CDR2 YYDKDF (reference sequence). The CDR3 loop is CATRSGLTNTEAFF. The CDR3, as DNA: TGTGCCACCAGGTCCGGGTTGACCAACACTGAAGCTTTCTTT.

The V gene is TRBV11-2, the J gene TRBJ1-4; 7 positions agree with TRBD1. Looked up from germline, CDR1 is SGHAT and CDR2 is FQNNGV. The CDR3 runs 16 residues. The ends lost 5 bases at V and 8 bases at J; junction bases unmatched: 14. CDR3 sequence (DNA): TGTGCCAGCAGCCAGAATGAAGGGGGCGTGAGAGAAAAACTGTTTTTT. Translating gives CASSQNEGGVREKLFF.

This chain joins TRBV5-4 and TRBJ2-3; the match to TRBD1 covers 9 bases. Germline loops: CDR1 SGHNT, CDR2 YYREEE (reference sequence). The CDR3 sequence is 16 residues long. With V trimmed by 0 bases and J by 4 bases, 6 bases remained unmatched. CDR3 coding DNA: TGTGCCAGCAGCTTGGCAGCGGGACAGGGCCCAGATACGCAGTATTTT. This codes for CASSLAAGQGPDTQYF.

The V and J genes are TRBV12-5 and TRBJ2-7; no clear D. Germline-derived CDR1 and CDR2 are LGHNT and FRNRAP. The CDR3 covers 13 residues. Trimming removed 2 bases from V and 6 bases from J, with 11 bases in between. The CDR3 region has the DNA TGTGCTAGTGGTTTGAAGATGGGCGGCGAGCAGTACTTC. Translating gives CASGLKMGGEQYF.

The V gene is TRBV6-1, the J gene TRBJ2-2; perhaps TRBD1 as D (5 bases). Germline CDR1 reads MNHNS; CDR2 reads SASEGT. This CDR3 is built from 14 residues. V gave up 3 bases and J gave up 7 bases, with 12 bases separating them. The CDR3 is CASSEGLGYGELFF. The DNA for the CDR3 is TGTGCCAGCAGTGAGGGGCTCGGCTACGGGGAGCTGTTTTTT.

Here the CDR3 reads CASSFSATYEQYF. The CDR3 DNA reads TGTGCCAGCTCATTTAGCGCGACCTACGAGCAGTACTTC. This sequence joins TRBV18 and TRBJ2-7; a possible D gene is TRBD2 (5 bases). Trimming removed 5 bases at V and 2 bases at J, with 10 bases between. The CDR3 is 13 amino acids. Germline CDR1 is KGHSH and CDR2 is LQKENI.

J is TRBJ1-5 and V is TRBV6-1; 8 nucleotides align to TRBD1. CDR3 size: 14 residues. V was clipped by 8 bases and J by 5 bases; unmatched bases: 8. CDR1 is MNHNS, CDR2 SASEGT, per germline. CDR3 amino acids: CASVAPGQDQPQHF. CDR3 DNA sequence: TGTGCCAGCGTCGCCCCGGGACAGGATCAGCCCCAGCATTTT.

The V call is TRBV5-1, the J call TRBJ2-5; D might be TRBD1 (6 bases). V gave up 0 bases and J gave up 7 bases, with 19 bases separating them. Germline CDR1 and CDR2: SGHRS and YFSETQ. The CDR3 spans 16 residues. The CDR3 spells CASSLEPGQGHLTQYF. CDR3 bases: TGCGCCAGCAGCTTGGAGCCGGGACAAGGCCATTTGACCCAGTACTTC.

The chain recombines TRBV2 with TRBJ2-2, with D tentatively TRBD1 (6 bases). CDR3 size: 15 residues. The germline CDR1 and CDR2 sequences are SNHLY and FYNNEI. Between the trimmed V and J ends, which lost 5 bases and 0 bases, there was a span of 10 bases. The CDR3 region has the DNA TGTGCCAGCAGTATGACAGGCGCGAACACCGGGGAGCTGTTTTTT. Translated: CASSMTGANTGELFF. The whole variable domain, filled in from reference TRBV2 and TRBJ2-2, reads EPEVTQTPSHQVTQMGQEVILRCVPISNHLYFYWYRQILGQKVEFLVSFYNNEISEKSEIFDDQFSVERPDGSNFTLKIRSTKLEDSAMYFCASSMTGANTGELFFGEGSRLTVL.

This clone appeared a few times. The chain employs TRBV2 and TRBJ2-7; 7 nucleotides line up with TRBD2. Germline lookup yields CDR1 SNHLY and CDR2 FYNNEI. CDR3 length: 14 residues. The V segment lost 6 bases and the J segment 1 base; nucleotides outside the gene matches: 6. Here the CDR3 DNA reads TGTGCCAGCAGATCGGGACTATTATCCTACGAGCAGTACTTC. Encoded protein: CASRSGLLSYEQYF. Combining the CDR3 with reference TRBV2 and TRBJ2-7 gives the whole variable domain EPEVTQTPSHQVTQMGQEVILRCVPISNHLYFYWYRQILGQKVEFLVSFYNNEISEKSEIFDDQFSVERPDGSNFTLKIRSTKLEDSAMYFCASRSGLLSYEQYFGPGTRLTVT.

The rearrangement uses TRBV12-1 and TRBJ2-7; the table gives TRBD2 as D, unverified against the DNA. TRBV12-1 has pseudogene status. CDR3 length: 11 residues. The CDR3 nucleotides are TGTGCCAGCAGCCTCCCCCCCGAGCAGTACTTC. Translating it yields CASSLPPEQYF.

V and J are TRBV13 and TRBJ2-7; D not certain. The CDR3 extends over 13 amino acids. Germline lookup yields CDR1 PRHDT and CDR2 FYEKMQ (reference sequence). V lost 0 bases and J 2 bases, leaving 5 bases between the germline ends. CDR3 loop: CASSLGGTYEQYF. Here the CDR3 DNA reads TGTGCCAGCAGCTTAGGGGGAACCTACGAGCAGTACTTC.

The chain links TRBV30 to TRBJ2-3; 7 nucleotides align to TRBD1. Germline-derived CDR1 and CDR2 are GTSNPN and SVGIG (reference sequence). V shed 3 bases, J shed 4 bases, and the junction held 19 bases outside the gene matches. The CDR3 is 18 residues long. The CDR3 nucleotides are TGTGCCTGGAGGAGAAAGGGGACAGAACTGGCGGCCTCAGATACGCAGTATTTT. It is translated as CAWRRKGTELAASDTQYF.